This TCR beta chain was captured by sequencing in a study of naive and memory T cell subsets. General study findings and limits: Especially in CD8 cells, naive repertoires contained a few larger clonotypes, possibly CD45RA-re-expressing memory cells. In CD4 and CD8 cells, diversity dropped from naive through EMRA. Over 90% of naive TCR sequences appeared only once, unlike memory subsets.

This clonotype came up a few times. Its antigen is as yet unknown. The beta constant-region primer was an equimolar mix of two oligonucleotides covering TRBC1 and TRBC2. Four rounds of PCR amplified the ligated cDNA using nested alpha and beta constant-region primers plus SP2. TCRdb independently ran MiXCR on the UMI-ligation and nested PCR reads; one entry per CDR3 protein. The sample gives more than 95,000 distinct CDR3 sequences, more than 12% of which show up once; 2.5% to 3.5% is in the top ten. This CDR3 has 13 amino acids. V was pared by 5 bases and J by 2 bases, with 8 bases between. Germline V CDR1 and CDR2: MNHEY, SVGEGT.

The sequenced sample consisted of naive CD8+ T cells from blood. The chain employs TRBV6-2 or TRBV6-3 and TRBJ2-3; possibly TRBD2 for D (5 bases). This sequence was found in a human donor in good health. The CDR3 region is CASSRGYTDTQYF. CDR3 nucleotide sequence: TGTGCCAGCAGTCGAGGGTACACAGATACGCAGTATTTT.